The 25 T cell receptor beta chains below were found in one sample sequenced in a study of CXCR3-negative and CXCR3-positive naive CD8 T cells. Study observations and caveats: CXCR3-positive naive cells carried more hydrophobic TRB CDR3s than CXCR3-negative ones.

Their antigen targets remain unknown. The method, 5' RACE with UMI labels, was used to prepare the TRB cDNA libraries. TCRdb reanalyzed the 5' RACE reads and collapses them to one entry per CDR3 protein, without DNA. This sample's table reports 85,000 to 90,000 distinct CDR3 sequences. Sequencing was performed on naive CXCR3+ CD8+ T cells from blood. The subset denotes: CD45RO-CCR7+CD27+CD95- naive CD8+ T cells expressing CXCR3 (TNR3+). These receptors originate from a human donor in good health. Some clones in this sample may be carry-over from other donors' samples.

V gene TRBV27 combines with J gene TRBJ1-5. Germline CDR1 is MNHEY and CDR2 is SMNVEV (reference sequence). The CDR3 extends over 14 amino acids. The CDR3 protein is CASSLAPGYQPQHF.

J is TRBJ2-1 and V is TRBV20-1; TCRdb designates TRBD1, a call that cannot be tested without DNA. The CDR3 runs to 17 residues. The germline V gene has CDR1 DFQATT and CDR2 SNEGSKA (reference sequence). CDR3 protein: CSASLPPGRGSYNEQFF.

The chain uses TRBV27 and TRBJ2-7; absent DNA, TCRdb's TRBD1 call cannot be checked. The CDR3 consists of 18 residues. CDR1 and CDR2 from the germline V gene are MNHEY and SMNVEV (reference sequence). Here the CDR3 reads CASSFLGTGIPRLIEQYF.

The gene calls are TRBV13 and TRBJ2-1; the TRBD1 assignment by TCRdb is unverifiable without DNA. CDR1 and CDR2 (germline): PRHDT, FYEKMQ (reference sequence). CDR3 length: 16 residues. The CDR3 spells CASSPHGGQGGNEQFF.

V and J are TRBV4-2 and TRBJ2-7; TCRdb gives TRBD1 as the D gene, but with no DNA this cannot be confirmed. Looked up from germline, CDR1 is LGHNA and CDR2 is YNFKEQ. This CDR3 is built from 15 residues. The CDR3 reads CASSQAGHESYEQYF.

This sequence joins TRBV14 and TRBJ2-5; without DNA, the TCRdb call of TRBD2 cannot be checked. The germline gives CDR1 SGHDN, CDR2 FVKESK. The CDR3 is made up of 15 amino acids. This chain's CDR3 is CASSWRGGAHGTQYF.

The rearrangement uses TRBV6-1 and TRBJ2-2. The CDR3 runs to 14 residues. CDR1 is MNHNS and CDR2 is SASEGT in the germline V gene. CDR3 loop: CASSERPNTGELFF.

The CDR3 spells CASRTGSQPQHF. This chain uses TRBV7-9 with TRBJ1-5; no DNA is available, so the TRBD1 call from TCRdb remains unchecked. CDR3 length: 12 residues. Germline assignment: CDR1 SEHNR and CDR2 FQNEAQ (reference sequence). Looking up the rest from reference TRBV7-9 and TRBJ1-5 gives the full variable domain: DTGVSQNPRHKITKRGQNVTFRCDPISEHNRLYWYRQTLGQGPEFLTYFQNEAQLEKSRLLSDRFSAERPKGSFSTLEIQRTEQGDSAMYLCASRTGSQPQHFGDGTRLSIL.

The J gene is TRBJ1-1, the V gene TRBV14; as DNA is missing, the TRBD1 call by TCRdb cannot be tested. CDR3 length equals 14 residues. CDR1 and CDR2 (germline): SGHDN, FVKESK. CDR3 amino acids: CASSLQGYPIEAFF.

This chain's CDR3 is CASSQVSAGESYEQYF. The chain joins TRBV4-1 to TRBJ2-7; TCRdb calls TRBD1, which cannot be checked without DNA. The CDR3 has 16 residues. Germline CDR1 and CDR2: MGHRA and YSYEKL.

V is TRBV5-6 and J is TRBJ1-2; TCRdb's assignment of TRBD1 cannot be checked, as there is no DNA. Germline CDR1 reads SGHDT; CDR2 reads YYEEEE. The CDR3 has 13 residues. CDR3: CASSSGGSYGYTF.

The chain links TRBV27 to TRBJ2-3; TCRdb returns TRBD2, unconfirmable since there is no DNA. The CDR3 is 14 residues long. Germline V gene sequence: CDR1 MNHEY, CDR2 SMNVEV (reference sequence). The CDR3: CASGSGGYADTQYF.

The J gene is TRBJ2-5, the V gene TRBV28; TCRdb gives TRBD2 as the D gene, but with no DNA this cannot be confirmed. The germline CDR1 and CDR2 sequences are MDHEN and SYDVKM. The CDR3 sequence is 19 residues long. CDR3: CASSSGSGSGVYIQETQYF. Variable domain in full (rest from reference TRBV28 and TRBJ2-5): DVKVTQSSRYLVKRTGEKVFLECVQDMDHENMFWYRQDPGLGLRLIYFSYDVKMKEKGDIPEGYSVSREKKERFSLILESASTNQTSMYLCASSSGSGSGVYIQETQYFGPGTRLLVL.

The V and J genes are TRBV2 and TRBJ2-1; TCRdb designates TRBD2, a call that cannot be tested without DNA. Germline lookup yields CDR1 SNHLY and CDR2 FYNNEI. CDR3 size: 15 residues. CDR3 amino acids: CASKSGTSGYNEQFF.

The rearrangement joins TRBV27 to TRBJ2-7. Germline V CDR1 and CDR2: MNHEY, SMNVEV (reference sequence). This CDR3 comprises 14 residues. This CDR3 is CASTTTPETTEQYF.

The V and J genes are TRBV5-1 and TRBJ1-5; the D call from TCRdb, TRBD1, cannot be confirmed without DNA. Germline V lookup: CDR1 SGHRS, CDR2 YFSETQ. This CDR3 has 14 residues. The CDR3 protein is CASSLSGLDQPQHF.

This chain uses TRBV7-9 with TRBJ1-4. The CDR3 runs 11 residues. CDR1 is SEHNR and CDR2 is FQNEAQ in the germline V gene (reference sequence). CDR3 residues: CASSTDVRMFF.

This rearrangement joins TRBV5-1 to TRBJ2-1; there is no DNA to check the TCRdb D call of TRBD1. In germline, CDR1 is SGHRS, CDR2 YFSETQ. The CDR3 runs 16 residues. CDR3 region: CASSVEDGTIVNEQFF.

The gene calls are TRBV28 and TRBJ1-1. The CDR3 totals 17 residues. Germline lookup yields CDR1 MDHEN and CDR2 SYDVKM. Here the CDR3 reads CASSLWGGGGRGTEAFF.

CDR3: CAISETESGNTIYF. The chain uses TRBV10-3 and TRBJ1-3. CDR3 length: 14 residues. Per germline, CDR1 ENHRY and CDR2 SYGVKD.

This chain connects TRBV10-3 to TRBJ2-1; no DNA is available, so the TRBD1 call from TCRdb remains unchecked. CDR1 and CDR2 from the germline V gene are ENHRY and SYGVKD. CDR3 size: 14 residues. CDR3 loop: CAISGPGTGDEQFF.

The V and J genes are TRBV7-9 and TRBJ1-5. This CDR3 comprises 13 residues. Germline V gene sequence: CDR1 SEHNR, CDR2 FQNEAQ (reference sequence). The CDR3 sequence is CAGSLAPDQPQHF.

This rearrangement joins TRBV29-1 to TRBJ2-7; TCRdb designates TRBD2, a call that cannot be tested without DNA. Germline V gene data show CDR1 as SQVTM and CDR2 as ANQGSEA. CDR3 length: 14 residues. The CDR3 loop reads CSVQAGTRGYEQYF.

The chain couples TRBV6-4 to TRBJ2-3; TCRdb selects TRBD2, and the lack of DNA leaves this call unchecked. The CDR3 length is 14 residues. CDR1 MRHNA and CDR2 SNTAGT come from the germline V gene. Here the CDR3 reads CASSPSGGTDTQYF.

V usage is TRBV12-3 or TRBV12-4 and J usage is TRBJ1-1. The CDR3 contains 14 residues. CDR3 sequence reads: CASSSTEEGTEAFF.